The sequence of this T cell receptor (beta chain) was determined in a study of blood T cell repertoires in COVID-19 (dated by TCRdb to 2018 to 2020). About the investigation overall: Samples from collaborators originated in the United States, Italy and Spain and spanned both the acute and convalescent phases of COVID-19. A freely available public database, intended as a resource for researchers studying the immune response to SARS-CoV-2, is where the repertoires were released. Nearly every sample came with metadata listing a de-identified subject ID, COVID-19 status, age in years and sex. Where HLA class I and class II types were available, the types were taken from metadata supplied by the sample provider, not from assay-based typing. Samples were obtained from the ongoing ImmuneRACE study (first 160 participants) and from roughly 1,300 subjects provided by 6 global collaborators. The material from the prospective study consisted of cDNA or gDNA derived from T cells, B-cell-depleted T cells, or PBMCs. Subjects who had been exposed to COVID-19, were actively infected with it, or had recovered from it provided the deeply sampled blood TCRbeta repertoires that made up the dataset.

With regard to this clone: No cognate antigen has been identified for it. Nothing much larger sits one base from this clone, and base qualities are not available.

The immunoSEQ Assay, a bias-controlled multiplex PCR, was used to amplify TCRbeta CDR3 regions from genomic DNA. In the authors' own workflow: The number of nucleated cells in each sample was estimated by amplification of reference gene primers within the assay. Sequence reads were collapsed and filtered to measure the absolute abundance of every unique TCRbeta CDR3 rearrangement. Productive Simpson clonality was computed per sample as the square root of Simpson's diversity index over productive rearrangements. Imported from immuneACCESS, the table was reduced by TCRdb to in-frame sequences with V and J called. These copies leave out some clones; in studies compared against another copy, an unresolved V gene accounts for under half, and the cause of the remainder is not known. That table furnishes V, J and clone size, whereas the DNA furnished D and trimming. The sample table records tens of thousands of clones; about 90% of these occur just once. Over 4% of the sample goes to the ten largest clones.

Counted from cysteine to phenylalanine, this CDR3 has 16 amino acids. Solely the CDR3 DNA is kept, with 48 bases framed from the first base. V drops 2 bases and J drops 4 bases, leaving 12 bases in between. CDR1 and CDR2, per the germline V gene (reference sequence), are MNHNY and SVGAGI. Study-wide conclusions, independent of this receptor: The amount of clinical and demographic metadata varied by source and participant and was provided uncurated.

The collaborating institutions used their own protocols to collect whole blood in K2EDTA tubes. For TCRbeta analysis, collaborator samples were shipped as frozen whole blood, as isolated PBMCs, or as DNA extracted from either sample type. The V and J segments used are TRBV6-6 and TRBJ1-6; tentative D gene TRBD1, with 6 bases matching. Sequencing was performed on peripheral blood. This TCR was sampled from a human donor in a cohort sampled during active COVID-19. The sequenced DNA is TGTGCCAGCAGTTACGGCAGGGGCGGTTATAATTCACCCCTCCACTTT. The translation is CASSYGRGGYNSPLHF.